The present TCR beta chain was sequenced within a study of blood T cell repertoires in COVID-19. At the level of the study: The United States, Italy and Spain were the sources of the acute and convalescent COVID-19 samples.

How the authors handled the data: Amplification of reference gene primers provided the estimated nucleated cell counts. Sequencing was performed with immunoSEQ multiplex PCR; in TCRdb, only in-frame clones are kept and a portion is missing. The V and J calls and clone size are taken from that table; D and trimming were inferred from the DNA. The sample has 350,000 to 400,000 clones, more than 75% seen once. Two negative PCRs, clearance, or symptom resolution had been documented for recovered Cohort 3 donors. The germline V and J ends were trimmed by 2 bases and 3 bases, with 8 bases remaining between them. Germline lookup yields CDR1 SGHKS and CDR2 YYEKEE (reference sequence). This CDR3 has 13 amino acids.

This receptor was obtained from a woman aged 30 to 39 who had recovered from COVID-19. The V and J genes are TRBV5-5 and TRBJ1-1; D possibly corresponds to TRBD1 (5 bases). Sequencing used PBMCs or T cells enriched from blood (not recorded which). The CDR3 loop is CASSLQGDTEAFF. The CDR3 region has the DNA TGTGCCAGCAGCTTACAAGGGGACACTGAAGCTTTCTTT.